These 5 T cell receptor beta chains came from one sample sequenced in a study of spatial heterogeneity in lung cancer. What these receptors recognize is not known. Study-level results: Tumors with more nonsynonymous mutations had more expanded intratumoral alpha and beta TCRs.

From the 5' RACE reads, TCRdb called clonotypes with MiXCR, one entry per CDR3 protein. Counted here are roughly 8,900 distinct CDR3 sequences, 7.5% to 9.5% occurring once; the ten biggest clones make up 9.5% to 15%. Time point denoted: sample taken at primary tumor resection. The source was lung tumor tissue, collected at surgery. These receptors originate from a female donor with early-stage non-small cell lung cancer.

This clonotype was counted at least ten times. The chain is built from TRBV6-5 and TRBJ2-7; D is uncertain. This CDR3 has 11 amino acids. V lost 2 bases, J lost 4 bases, and 3 bases lay in between. Looked up from germline, CDR1 is MNHEY and CDR2 is SVGAGI. CDR3 in DNA: TGTGCCAGCAGTTACGATTACGAGCAGTACTTC. Translation gives CASSYDYEQYF.

This clonotype was counted between two and nine times. This chain uses TRBV20-1 with TRBJ2-7, with D unresolved. Germline assignment: CDR1 DFQATT and CDR2 SNEGSKA (reference sequence). The V end was cut by 0 bases, the J end by 4 bases, with 16 bases between. CDR3 size: 15 residues. The CDR3 DNA follows: TGCAGTGCTAGAGATCTGGGCTCTATAGCTTACGAGCAGTACTTC. It encodes CSARDLGSIAYEQYF.

Concerning this clonotype: This sequence may be a read error, since a much larger clone differs from it by one base. As DNA, the CDR3 is TGCAGTGCCCGTGGGGGACTAGCTTCGGAGACCCAGTACTTC. Its protein is CSARGGLASETQYF. The chain is built from TRBV20-1 and TRBJ2-5, with 9 bases matching TRBD2. Looked up from germline, CDR1 is DFQATT and CDR2 is SNEGSKA (reference sequence). The CDR3 runs to 14 residues. The V and J ends lost 6 bases and 5 bases, in that order; junction bases with no gene match: 10.

This clonotype has a handful of counts. J is TRBJ2-2 and V is TRBV7-6, with 12 positions matching TRBD2. V gave up 1 base and J gave up 3 bases; unmatched junction bases: 0. From germline, CDR1 is SGHVS and CDR2 FNYEAQ. The CDR3 contains 16 residues. DNA for the CDR3: TGTGCCAGCAGCTTAGGACTAGCGGGAGACACCGGGGAGCTGTTTTTT. It translates to CASSLGLAGDTGELFF.

This clonotype was recorded a few times. The chain uses TRBV5-1 and TRBJ2-7; tentatively, D is TRBD1 (6 bases). Germline V gene lookup returns CDR1 SGHRS and CDR2 YFSETQ. V lost 0 bases, J lost 3 bases, and 13 bases lay in between. The CDR3 has 15 residues. The CDR3 loop is CASSLDAGAFYEQYF. The CDR3 nucleotides read TGCGCCAGCAGCTTGGATGCAGGGGCGTTCTACGAGCAGTACTTC.